The source of this TCR beta chain is a study of blood T cell repertoires in COVID-19. For the study at large: Donors in the United States, Italy and Spain gave samples during acute or convalescent COVID-19. PBMCs, B-cell-depleted T cells, or T cells provided the cDNA or gDNA that made up the material.

This clone was observed a single time. This CDR3 has 15 residues. V dropped 6 bases and J dropped 2 bases, with 17 bases sitting between them. Germline CDR1 MNHNY, CDR2 SVGAGI (reference sequence). Original handling: Reference gene primer amplification yielded estimated nucleated cell counts. Sequencing used immunoSEQ multiplex PCR; TCRdb keeps in-frame clones, though not all of them. The D gene and trimming were derived from the DNA, and the V and J assignments and clone size from that table. This sample has about 27,000 clones, with about 91% found just once. This receptor was identified in a human donor with active COVID-19. The donor label of this sample is uncertain. The sequencing sample was made of peripheral blood. The J gene is TRBJ2-7, the V gene TRBV6-6, with D maybe TRBD2 (6 bases). As DNA, the CDR3 is TGTGCCAGCAGCCCAGGAGGGACTGTGCCCTACGAGCAGTACTTC. Translating gives CASSPGGTVPYEQYF.